The rows below give T cell receptor beta chains drawn from one sample of a study of T cells after yellow fever vaccination. MiXCR, applied by TCRdb to the 5' RACE reads, yields one record per CDR3 protein. The sample records fewer than 150,000 distinct CDR3 sequences, over 7% being singletons. The material was CD4+ T cells sorted from PBMCs, obtained 5 days after the yellow fever booster vaccination. These receptors all come from a man aged 30-40 years who received the YFV17D yellow fever vaccine. Both conserved end residues are part of each CDR3. Each record gives: D gene, V gene, J gene, clone size, CDR3 DNA, CDR3 protein. A D gene is named only where the DNA matches it firmly. A clone size is listed for some rows: how often the clone was seen (once, few, many), or a class if it is expanded.

>NA|TRBV20-1|TRBJ2-7|few
TGCAGTGCTCGATTTAGCACCCATTACGAGCAGTACTTC
CSARFSTHYEQYF
>NA|TRBV6-2/TRBV6-3|TRBJ2-5|many
TGTGCCAGCACCCTTCCAGGGAAGCAAGAGACCCAGTACTTC
CASTLPGKQETQYF
>NA|TRBV28|TRBJ2-5|NA
TGTGCCAGCAGTTTATACGAGCGCGGCCGAGAGACCCAGTACTTC
CASSLYERGRETQYF
>NA|TRBV7-2|TRBJ2-3|many
TGTGCCAGCAGCTTAGCGCGAGGAGATACGCAGTATTTT
CASSLARGDTQYF
>TRBD1|TRBV15|TRBJ1-5|NA
TGTGCCACCAGCACCGACAGGGGTATTAGCAATCAGCCCCAGCATTTT
CATSTDRGISNQPQHF
>NA|TRBV2|TRBJ2-2|many
TGTGCCAGCAGTGAGGGACTGACCACCGGGGAGCTGTTTTTT
CASSEGLTTGELFF
>NA|TRBV21-1|TRBJ1-5|many
TGTGCCAGCAGCAAATGCAGGGGCAATCAGCCCCAGCATTTT
CASSKCRGNQPQHF
>TRBD2|TRBV7-9|TRBJ2-1|many
TGTGCCAGCAGCACACGGGGGGGACTAGCGGCCTACAATGAGCAGTTCTTC
CASSTRGGLAAYNEQFF
>TRBD2|TRBV23-1|TRBJ2-1|many
TGCGCCAGCAGCCCAATCATGGTAGCGGGAATGGGGAATGAGCAGTTCTTC
CASSPIMVAGMGNEQFF
>NA|TRBV9|TRBJ2-7|many
TGTGCCAGCAGCGATACTCTCGGAGCCGAGCAGTACTTC
CASSDTLGAEQYF
>TRBD2|TRBV4-1|TRBJ2-3|many
TGCGCCAGCAGCCAGCTCGGGACTAGCAGGAGGGATACGCAGTATTTT
CASSQLGTSRRDTQYF
>TRBD2|TRBV5-1|TRBJ2-7|many
TGCGCCAGCAGCATCGGGACTAGCGGAAACTCCTACGAGCAGTACTTC
CASSIGTSGNSYEQYF
>NA|TRBV6-2/TRBV6-3|TRBJ2-7|many
TGTGCCAGCAGTCTAGCGCGCGAGCAGTACTTC
CASSLAREQYF
>TRBD2|TRBV4-3|TRBJ2-1|NA
TGCGCCAGCAGCCAAGATCCCGGGAGGGCCCTTTCCAATGAGCAGTTCTTC
CASSQDPGRALSNEQFF
>NA|TRBV7-2|TRBJ2-3|many
TGTGCCAGCAGCTTTCCGAGGGCTAGCCTACTTTTT
CASSFPRASLLF
>TRBD1|TRBV7-8|TRBJ2-2|many
TGTGCCAGCAGCTTAGTTGGGACAGGGAACACCGGGGAGCTGTTTTTT
CASSLVGTGNTGELFF
>NA|TRBV14|TRBJ2-3|few
TGTGCCAGCAGCTCCCCAGGGGGGGGCACAGATACGCAGTATTTT
CASSSPGGGTDTQYF
>NA|TRBV20-1|TRBJ2-7|many
TGCAGTGCTAGTTTAGGACAGAGGGCCGAGCAGTACTTC
CSASLGQRAEQYF
>NA|TRBV29-1|TRBJ2-7|many
TGCAGCGTTGAGTCGTTTGGGAGGCAAGGTAGTGGTCCCCTCTACGAGCAGTACTTC
CSVESFGRQGSGPLYEQYF
>TRBD2|TRBV7-2|TRBJ2-4|NA
TGTGCCAGCAGCTCCGGGGGGGGGGGCAAAAACATTCAGTACTTC
CASSSGGGGKNIQYF
>NA|TRBV9|TRBJ1-3|many
TGTGCCAGCAGCGTCAACGTTCGGTCTGGAAACACCATATATTTT
CASSVNVRSGNTIYF
>NA|TRBV7-3|TRBJ2-1|few
TGTGCCAGCAGCTCCAGGGTATCCTCATACAATGAGCAGTTCTTC
CASSSRVSSYNEQFF
>NA|TRBV5-5|TRBJ2-7|NA
TGTGCCAGCAGCCCCCGGATCGAATACGAGCAGTACTTC
CASSPRIEYEQYF
>TRBD2|TRBV29-1|TRBJ2-5|many
TGCAGCGTTGAACTAGCGGGACAAGAGACCCAGTACTTC
CSVELAGQETQYF
>TRBD1|TRBV7-6|TRBJ2-7|many
TGTGCCAGCAGCCCAGGAGGACAGGGGGAGTACGAGCAGTACTTC
CASSPGGQGEYEQYF
>NA|TRBV20-1|TRBJ2-2|many
TGCAGTGCTAGGGCCGTGGCTGATAACACCGGGGAGCTGTTTTTT
CSARAVADNTGELFF
>TRBD2|TRBV5-1|TRBJ2-5|many
TGCGCCAGCAGCGTGACTAGCGGGAGAATGGGGACCCAGTACTTC
CASSVTSGRMGTQYF
>NA|TRBV7-6|TRBJ2-6|NA
TGTGCCAGCGCTAGAAGCGGCACCGGGGCCAACGTCCTGACTTTC
CASARSGTGANVLTF
>TRBD1|TRBV29-1|TRBJ2-3|many
TGCAGCGTGCGACAGGGGGGGTCGGATACGCAGTATTTT
CSVRQGGSDTQYF
>TRBD1|TRBV5-4|TRBJ2-7|NA
TGTGCCAGCAGACCCGGGACAGAGTACCCCTACGAGCAGTACTTC
CASRPGTEYPYEQYF
>NA|TRBV20-1|TRBJ2-5|many
TGCAGAACCCACTCGAGGGGAGGCCAGTACTTC
CRTHSRGGQYF
>NA|TRBV7-2|TRBJ2-3|NA
TGTGCCAGCAGCTTAATTGTTCGGGGCGGAGGAAGCACAGATACGCAGTATTTT
CASSLIVRGGGSTDTQYF
>TRBD1|TRBV7-7|TRBJ2-5|many
TGTGCCAGCAGCTCGGACAGGGGCGGCGAGACCCAGTACTTC
CASSSDRGGETQYF
>NA|TRBV20-1|TRBJ1-5|many
TGCAGTGCTCAAAGGGGACGAAGCTGGGAGCAGCCCCAGCATTTT
CSAQRGRSWEQPQHF
>TRBD2|TRBV12-3/TRBV12-4|TRBJ2-1|many
TGTGCCAGCAGCCGACTAGCAGTGACCAATGAGCAGTTCTTC
CASSRLAVTNEQFF
>NA|TRBV20-1|TRBJ1-2|many
TGCAGTGCTAGCGGGGCCGGGAACTATGGCTACACCTTC
CSASGAGNYGYTF
>NA|TRBV23-1|TRBJ2-7|few
TGCGCCAGCAGACGACAGCGGGCCTACGAGCAGTACTTC
CASRRQRAYEQYF
>NA|TRBV5-1|TRBJ2-7|many
TGCGCCAGCAGCCCGAGGGGGGGAGGGCCGGAAGAGCAGTACTTC
CASSPRGGGPEEQYF
>NA|TRBV20-1|TRBJ2-1|many
TGCAGTGCCCACGGTGGGGCCAGCTCCTACAATGAGCAGTTCTTC
CSAHGGASSYNEQFF
>NA|TRBV29-1|TRBJ2-3|many
TGCAGCGTTGTTAGCTGGGACACAGATACGCAGTATTTT
CSVVSWDTDTQYF
>NA|TRBV28|TRBJ1-5|many
TGTGCCAGCACCGAAGGGGGGGACAATCAGCCCCAGCATTTT
CASTEGGDNQPQHF
>NA|TRBV20-1|TRBJ2-7|many
TGCAGTGCAACCCCGGGACGGTACTACGAGCAGTACTTC
CSATPGRYYEQYF
>TRBD1|TRBV5-1|TRBJ2-5|many
TGCGCCAGCAACAAAGGGGGCACCCAAGAGACCCAGTACTTC
CASNKGGTQETQYF
>TRBD2|TRBV20-1|TRBJ2-3|many
TGCAGTGCTAGAGACAGGACTAGCGGCACAGATACGCAGTATTTT
CSARDRTSGTDTQYF
>NA|TRBV24-1|TRBJ2-2|many
TGTGCCACCAGTGATTTTGACACGTTAGTCCCGTCGAACACCGGGGAGCTGTTTTTT
CATSDFDTLVPSNTGELFF
>NA|TRBV6-2/TRBV6-3|TRBJ2-7|many
TGTGCCAGCAGTATAGTGGCGGCGGAGCAGTACTTC
CASSIVAAEQYF
>NA|TRBV2|TRBJ2-7|many
TGTGCCAGCATAGACTACCGATTACTCGAGCAGTACTTC
CASIDYRLLEQYF